This TCR beta chain originates from a study of T cells in Graves' hyperthyroidism and ophthalmopathy. V lost 1 base and J 1 base, leaving 11 bases between the germline ends. This CDR3 contains 15 residues. The germline CDR1 and CDR2 sequences are DFQATT and SNEGSKA (reference sequence). Whole-study findings and limits: The blood repertoire included most of the expanded thyroid clonotypes above 0.001. Model-based prediction identified ophthalmopathy a median around seven months prior to its onset.

Amplification targeted TCR beta CDR3 regions from RNA transcripts. A set of HTBI primers served as the primers for a first-round RT-PCR of the TCR CDR3. TCRdb used MiXCR to reprocess the multiplex PCR reads, holding one entry per CDR3 protein. The sample includes under 450,000 distinct CDR3 sequences, roughly a sixth of them seen just once. Notes on this clonotype: Its antigen is unknown.

The chain employs TRBV20-1 and TRBJ1-3; no firm D call. This sequence was found in a woman aged 25 to 45 with Graves' hyperthyroidism that later progressed to Graves' ophthalmopathy. Material for sequencing was blood. DNA for the CDR3: TGCAGTGCTAGAGCAATGGTGGGATCTGGAAACACCATATATTTT. This encodes CSARAMVGSGNTIYF.